Below are 16 T cell receptor beta chains sequenced from a single sample in a study of tumor-infiltrating lymphocytes in localized non-small cell lung cancer. TCRdb's table, derived via immunoSEQ multiplex PCR, lists solely in-frame clones and lacks some. The sample holds about 14,000 clones, roughly 79% seen once. Sequencing was carried out using lung tumor tissue. The origin of the receptors is a human donor with non-small cell lung cancer.

J is TRBJ2-5 and V is TRBV13, with D unclear. This CDR3 has 13 amino acids. The V end was cut by 0 bases, the J end by 5 bases, with 7 bases between. Germline V gene sequence: CDR1 PRHDT, CDR2 FYEKMQ (reference sequence). CDR3 amino acids: CASSLGFEETQYF. CDR3 nucleotide sequence: TGTGCCAGCAGCTTAGGTTTTGAGGAGACCCAGTACTTC.

The chain employs TRBV6-5 and TRBJ1-1; a weak D match, TRBD1 (5 bases). This CDR3 has 13 amino acids. The V and J ends lost 1 base and 10 bases respectively, with 13 bases between them. CDR1 and CDR2 (germline): MNHEY, SVGAGI. In DNA form, the CDR3 reads TGTGCCAGCAGTTACTGGTGGGGGGTCGCAGCTTTCTTT. It encodes CASSYWWGVAAFF.

The genes are TRBV6-1 and TRBJ1-3; D call uncertain. From germline, CDR1 is MNHNS and CDR2 SASEGT. Between the trimmed V and J ends, which lost 8 bases and 4 bases, there was a span of 6 bases. This CDR3 comprises 11 residues. The CDR3 region has the DNA TGTGCCAGCCACGCGGGAAACACCATATATTTT. It is translated as CASHAGNTIYF.

The chain carries TRBV6-5 and TRBJ2-7; 7 nucleotides match TRBD2. This CDR3 spans 14 amino acids. V lost 6 bases and J lost 4; bases outside the gene matches: 9. Germline loops: CDR1 MNHEY, CDR2 SVGAGI. CDR3 in amino acids: CASSPTSWVYEQYF. The CDR3 bases are TGTGCCAGCAGCCCGACTAGCTGGGTTTACGAGCAGTACTTC.

V and J are TRBV6-4 and TRBJ2-7; perhaps D is TRBD1 or TRBD2 (5 bases each). CDR1 and CDR2 from the germline V gene are MRHNA and SNTAGT. The CDR3 sequence is 17 residues long. CDR3 sequence reads: CASSGHGAGVTRVGQHV. Written as DNA, the CDR3 is TGTGCCAGCAGTGGTCACGGGGCAGGCGTGACAAGAGTCGGGCAGCACGTC.

This chain connects TRBV11-3 to TRBJ2-4, with 8 bases fitting TRBD1. V was clipped by 5 bases and J by 7 bases; unmatched bases: 7. The V gene's germline CDR1 is SGHNT and CDR2 YENEEA. This CDR3 comprises 14 residues. The CDR3 region is CASSVNRGRNIQYF. In DNA form, the CDR3 reads TGTGCCAGCAGCGTAAACAGGGGGAGGAACATTCAGTACTTC. Filled out from reference TRBV11-3 and TRBJ2-4, the complete variable domain reads EAGVVQSPRYKIIEKKQPVAFWCNPISGHNTLYWYLQNLGQGPELLIRYENEEAVDDSQLPKDRFSAERLKGVDSTLKIQPAELGDSAVYLCASSVNRGRNIQYFGAGTRLSVL.

The chain is built from TRBV9 and TRBJ2-2; 9 nucleotides match TRBD1. The germline CDR1 and CDR2 sequences are SGDLS and YYNGEE. The CDR3 consists of 15 residues. With V trimmed by 4 bases and J by 5 bases, 6 bases remained unmatched. The CDR3 region has the DNA TGTGCCAGCAGCCAGGGACAGGGAGGTACCGGGGAGCTGTTTTTT. This encodes CASSQGQGGTGELFF.

The chain is built from TRBV7-2 and TRBJ2-1, with 12 bases matching TRBD2. CDR1 and CDR2 from the germline V gene are SGHTA and FQGNSA. The CDR3 spans 21 residues. Trimming took 0 bases from V and 5 from J; bases not matched to a gene: 17. The CDR3 DNA is TGTGCCAGCAGCTTAGCTGTTGGGACCGGACTAGCGGGGAGACACAACAATGAGCAGTTCTTC. Its translation is CASSLAVGTGLAGRHNNEQFF.

This chain joins TRBV27 and TRBJ1-1, with 8 positions matching TRBD1. Trimming removed 7 bases from V and 1 base from J; junction bases left unmatched: 8. The CDR3 length is 15 residues. Germline values: CDR1 MNHEY, CDR2 SMNVEV (reference sequence). CDR3 nucleotide sequence: TGTGCCAGCACCTTATCCGGGACAGGGAACACTGAAGCTTTCTTT. Translating gives CASTLSGTGNTEAFF.

The rearrangement joins TRBV19 to TRBJ2-3, with a tentative D call TRBD2 (6 bases). The V gene's germline CDR1 is LNHDA and CDR2 SQIVND (reference sequence). V was clipped by 3 bases and J by 1 base, with 11 bases between them. This CDR3 region has 15 residues. The CDR3 loop is CASSMEGTGTDTQYF. The CDR3 DNA sequence: TGTGCCAGTAGTATGGAGGGTACGGGCACAGATACGCAGTATTTT.

The chain combines TRBV2 with TRBJ1-2, with TRBD1 as a possible D gene (5 bases). The CDR3 totals 13 residues. The germline gives CDR1 SNHLY, CDR2 FYNNEI. Trimming pared 6 bases from V and 4 bases from J, leaving 12 bases between. CDR3 sequence (DNA): TGTGCCAGCAGCAAGGACATGGGCTATGGCTACACCTTC. Translation gives CASSKDMGYGYTF.

This sequence joins TRBV7-9 and TRBJ2-6, with 7 bases matching TRBD1. Germline V gene sequence: CDR1 SEHNR, CDR2 FQNEAQ (reference sequence). The CDR3 sequence is 14 residues long. After removal of 5 bases from V and 6 bases from J, the junction contained 4 bases not matched to a gene. In DNA, the CDR3 is TGTGCCAGCAGCGCGACAGGGTTGGCCAACGTCCTGACTTTC. It translates to CASSATGLANVLTF. The variable domain in full, with the rest retrieved from reference TRBV7-9 and TRBJ2-6, is DTGVSQNPRHKITKRGQNVTFRCDPISEHNRLYWYRQTLGQGPEFLTYFQNEAQLEKSRLLSDRFSAERPKGSFSTLEIQRTEQGDSAMYLCASSATGLANVLTFGAGSRLTVL.

Only one count was recorded for this clone. The chain carries TRBV5-5 and TRBJ2-7; 10 bases line up with TRBD1. The J segment lost 4 bases and the V segment lost 4 bases, leaving 8 bases of the junction unmatched. The CDR3 runs to 15 residues. Germline values: CDR1 SGHKS, CDR2 YYEKEE (reference sequence). DNA of the CDR3: TGTGCCAGCAGCCACCCGGGACAGGGGAAATACGAGCAGTACTTC. Translated: CASSHPGQGKYEQYF.

This clone has a handful of counts. V and J are TRBV28 and TRBJ2-7; D perhaps matches TRBD2 (5 bases). V was pared by 5 bases and J by 5 bases, with 13 bases between. This CDR3 spans 13 amino acids. Germline V gene lookup returns CDR1 MDHEN and CDR2 SYDVKM. This CDR3 reads CASSRGPTNEQYF. In DNA form, the CDR3 reads TGTGCCAGCAGTCGCGGGCCCACCAACGAGCAGTACTTC.

The chain recombines TRBV5-1 with TRBJ2-1; tentatively, D is TRBD2 (6 bases). This CDR3 comprises 15 residues. Germline V gene data show CDR1 as SGHRS and CDR2 as YFSETQ. The V and J ends lost 8 bases and 8 bases respectively, with 23 bases between them. CDR3 sequence: CASGSGDGYGDEQFF. Written as DNA, the CDR3 is TGCGCCAGTGGATCGGGGGACGGATACGGGGATGAGCAGTTCTTC.

The J gene is TRBJ1-1, the V gene TRBV19, with D maybe TRBD1 (5 bases). Trimming stripped 0 bases from V and 3 bases from J, with 17 bases between. The germline V gene has CDR1 LNHDA and CDR2 SQIVND (reference sequence). The length of the CDR3 is 17 residues. In DNA, the CDR3 is TGTGCCAGTAGTATAGATGGCCGGGGGTGGTTGGACACTGAAGCTTTCTTT. This gives the protein CASSIDGRGWLDTEAFF. Full variable domain (missing parts from reference TRBV19 and TRBJ1-1): DGGITQSPKYLFRKEGQNVTLSCEQNLNHDAMYWYRQDPGQGLRLIYYSQIVNDFQKGDIAEGYSVSREKKESFPLTVTSAQKNPTAFYLCASSIDGRGWLDTEAFFGQGTRLTVV.